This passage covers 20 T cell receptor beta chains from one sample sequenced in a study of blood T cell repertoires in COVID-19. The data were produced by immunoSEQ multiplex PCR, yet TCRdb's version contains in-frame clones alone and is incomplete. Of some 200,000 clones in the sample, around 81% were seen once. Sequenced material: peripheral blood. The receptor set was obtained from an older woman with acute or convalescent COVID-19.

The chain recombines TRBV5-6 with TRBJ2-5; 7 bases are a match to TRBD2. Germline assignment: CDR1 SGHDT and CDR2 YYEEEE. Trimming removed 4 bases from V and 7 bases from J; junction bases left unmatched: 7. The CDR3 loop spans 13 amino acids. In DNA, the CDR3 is TGTGCCAGCAGCCTAGCGGAACTTAGGACCCAGTACTTC. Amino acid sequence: CASSLAELRTQYF.

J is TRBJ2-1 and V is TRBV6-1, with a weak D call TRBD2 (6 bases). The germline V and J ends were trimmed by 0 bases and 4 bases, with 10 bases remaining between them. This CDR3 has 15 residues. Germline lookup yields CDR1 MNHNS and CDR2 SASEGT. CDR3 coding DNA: TGTGCCAGCAGTGAAGCTAGCGCGGGGTACAATGAGCAGTTCTTC. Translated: CASSEASAGYNEQFF.

The CDR3 nucleotides read TGTGCCAGCAGCCCTACGGGGGAGACCCAGTACTTC. It specifies CASSPTGETQYF. The chain carries TRBV3-1 (or the pseudogene TRBV3-2) and TRBJ2-5; D possibly corresponds to TRBD2 (5 bases). The V end was cut by 4 bases, the J end by 5 bases, with 8 bases between. The CDR3 is made up of 12 amino acids. Germline values: CDR1 LGHDT, CDR2 YNNKEL (reference sequence).

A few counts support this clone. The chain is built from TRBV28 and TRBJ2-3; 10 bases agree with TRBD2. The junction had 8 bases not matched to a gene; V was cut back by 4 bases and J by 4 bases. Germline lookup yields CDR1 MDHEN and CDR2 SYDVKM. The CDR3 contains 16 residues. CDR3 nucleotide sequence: TGTGCCAGCAGTTCCCGACTAAGCGGGAGGGCAGATACGCAGTATTTT. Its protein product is CASSSRLSGRADTQYF.

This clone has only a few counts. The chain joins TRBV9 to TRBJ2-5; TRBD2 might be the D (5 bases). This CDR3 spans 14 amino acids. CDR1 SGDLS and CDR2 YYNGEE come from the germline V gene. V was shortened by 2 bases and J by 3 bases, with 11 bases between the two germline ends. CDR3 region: CASSVDGNEETQYF. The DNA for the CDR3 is TGTGCCAGCAGCGTGGACGGGAATGAAGAGACCCAGTACTTC.

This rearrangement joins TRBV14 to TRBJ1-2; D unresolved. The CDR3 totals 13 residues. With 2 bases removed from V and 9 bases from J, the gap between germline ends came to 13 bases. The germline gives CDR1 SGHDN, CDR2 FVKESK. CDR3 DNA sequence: TGTGCCAGCAGCCAAATCTCCGGGAGAAGCTACACCTTC. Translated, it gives CASSQISGRSYTF.

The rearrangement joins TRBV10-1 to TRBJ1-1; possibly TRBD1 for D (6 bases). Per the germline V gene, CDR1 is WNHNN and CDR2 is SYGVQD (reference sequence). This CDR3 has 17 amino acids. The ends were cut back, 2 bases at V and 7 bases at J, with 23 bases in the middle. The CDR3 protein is CASSEAAQGTHFFEAFF. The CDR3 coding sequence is TGCGCCAGCAGTGAGGCTGCCCAGGGGACACACTTCTTTGAAGCTTTCTTT.

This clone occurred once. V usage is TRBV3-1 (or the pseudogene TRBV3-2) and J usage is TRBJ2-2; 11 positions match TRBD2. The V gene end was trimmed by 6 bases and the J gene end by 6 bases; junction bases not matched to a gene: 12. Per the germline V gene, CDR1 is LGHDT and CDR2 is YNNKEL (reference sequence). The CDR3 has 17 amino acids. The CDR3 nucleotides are TGTGCCAGCAGAGCCGGGACTAGCGGACTAACGGCCGGGGAGCTGTTTTTT. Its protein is CASRAGTSGLTAGELFF.

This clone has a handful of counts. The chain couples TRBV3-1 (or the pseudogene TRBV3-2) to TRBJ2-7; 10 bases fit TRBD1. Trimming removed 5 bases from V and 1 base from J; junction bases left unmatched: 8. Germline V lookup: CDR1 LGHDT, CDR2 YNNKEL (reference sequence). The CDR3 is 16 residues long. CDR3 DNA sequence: TGTGCCAGCAGCGCCGTCCCGGGACAGGGGTCCTACGAGCAGTACTTC. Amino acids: CASSAVPGQGSYEQYF.

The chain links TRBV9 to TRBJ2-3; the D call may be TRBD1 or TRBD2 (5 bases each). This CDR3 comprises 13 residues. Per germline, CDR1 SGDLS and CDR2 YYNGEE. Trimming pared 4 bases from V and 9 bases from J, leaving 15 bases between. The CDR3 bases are TGTGCCAGCAGCCTAGAGGGGCAAGGGACGCAGTATTTT. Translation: CASSLEGQGTQYF. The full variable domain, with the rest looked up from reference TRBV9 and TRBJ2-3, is DSGVTQTPKHLITATGQRVTLRCSPRSGDLSVYWYQQSLDQGLQFLIQYYNGEERAKGNILERFSAQQFPDLHSELNLSSLELGDSALYFCASSLEGQGTQYFGPGTRLTVL.

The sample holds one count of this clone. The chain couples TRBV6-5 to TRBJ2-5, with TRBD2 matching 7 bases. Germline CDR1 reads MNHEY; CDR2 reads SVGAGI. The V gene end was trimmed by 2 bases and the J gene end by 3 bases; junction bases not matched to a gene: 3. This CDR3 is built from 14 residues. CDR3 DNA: TGTGCCAGCAGTTACCGCCTAGCGGAAGAGACCCAGTACTTC. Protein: CASSYRLAEETQYF.

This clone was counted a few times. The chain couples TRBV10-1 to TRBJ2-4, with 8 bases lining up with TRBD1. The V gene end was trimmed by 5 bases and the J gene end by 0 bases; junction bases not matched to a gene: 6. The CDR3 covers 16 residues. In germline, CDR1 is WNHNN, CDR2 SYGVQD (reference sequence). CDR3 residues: CASSPGQGEAKNIQYF. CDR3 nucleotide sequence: TGCGCCAGCAGTCCCGGACAGGGAGAAGCCAAAAACATTCAGTACTTC.

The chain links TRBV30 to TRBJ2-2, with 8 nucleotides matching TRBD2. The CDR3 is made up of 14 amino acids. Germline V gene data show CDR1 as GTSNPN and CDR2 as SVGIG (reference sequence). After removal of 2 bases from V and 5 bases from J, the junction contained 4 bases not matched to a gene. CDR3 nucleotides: TGTGCCTGGAGTCGGGGGGGCGCGACCGGGGAGCTGTTTTTT. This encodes CAWSRGGATGELFF.

The CDR3 coding sequence is TGTGCCAGCAGTGCTACAGGTTATGGCTACACCTTC. It yields the protein CASSATGYGYTF. The V gene is TRBV27, the J gene TRBJ1-2; possibly TRBD1 for D (5 bases). There are 12 residues in the CDR3. V dropped 5 bases and J dropped 5 bases, with 9 bases sitting between them. Germline lookup yields CDR1 MNHEY and CDR2 SMNVEV (reference sequence).

The CDR3 DNA is TGTGCCAGCAGTTTGCGGCAGACCTTGAACACTGAAGCTTTCTTT. Its protein is CASSLRQTLNTEAFF. The chain combines TRBV27 with TRBJ1-1; D gene uncertain. Germline loops: CDR1 MNHEY, CDR2 SMNVEV (reference sequence). V gave up 3 bases and J gave up 0 bases, with 11 bases separating them. The CDR3 runs to 15 residues.

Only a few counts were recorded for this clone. CDR3 coding DNA: TGCGCCAGCAGCTTGGGAGGGGAGGTTGAGCAGTTCTTC. This codes for CASSLGGEVEQFF. The rearrangement joins TRBV5-1 to TRBJ2-1, with D possibly matching TRBD2 (6 bases). V lost 0 bases and J lost 9, with 10 bases in between. Germline V gives CDR1 SGHRS, CDR2 YFSETQ. There are 13 residues in the CDR3.

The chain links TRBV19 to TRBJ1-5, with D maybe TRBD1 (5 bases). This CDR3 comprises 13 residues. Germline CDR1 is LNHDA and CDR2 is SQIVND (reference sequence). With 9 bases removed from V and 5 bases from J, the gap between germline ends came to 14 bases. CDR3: CASKMAGHQPQHF. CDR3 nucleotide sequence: TGTGCCAGCAAAATGGCAGGGCATCAGCCCCAGCATTTT.

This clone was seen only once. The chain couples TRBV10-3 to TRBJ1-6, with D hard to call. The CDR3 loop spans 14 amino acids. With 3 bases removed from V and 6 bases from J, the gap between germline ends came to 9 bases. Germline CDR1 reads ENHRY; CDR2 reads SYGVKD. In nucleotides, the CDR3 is TGTGCCATCAGTGAATTACAGCTTAATTCACCCCTCCACTTT. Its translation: CAISELQLNSPLHF.

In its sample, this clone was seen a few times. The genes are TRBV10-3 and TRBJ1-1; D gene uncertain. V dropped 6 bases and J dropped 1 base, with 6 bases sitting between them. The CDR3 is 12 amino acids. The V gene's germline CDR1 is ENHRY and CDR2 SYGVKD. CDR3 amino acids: CAISTANTEAFF. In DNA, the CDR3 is TGTGCCATCAGCACAGCGAACACTGAAGCTTTCTTT.

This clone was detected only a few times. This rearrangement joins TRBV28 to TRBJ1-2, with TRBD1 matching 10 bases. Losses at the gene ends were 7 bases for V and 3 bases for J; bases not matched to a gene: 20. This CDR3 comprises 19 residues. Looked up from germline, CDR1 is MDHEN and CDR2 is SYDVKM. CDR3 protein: CASTRSGTGASGGDYGYTF. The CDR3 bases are TGTGCCAGCACCCGTTCCGGGACAGGGGCCTCCGGGGGGGACTATGGCTACACCTTC.